A selection of T cell receptor beta chains follows, all from one sample in a study of blood T cell repertoires in COVID-19. The table came from immunoSEQ multiplex PCR; TCRdb's copy has only in-frame clones and leaves some out. The sample includes roughly 250,000 clones, around 89% seen only once; the top ten take around 0.88%. What was sequenced was peripheral blood. The receptors stem from a man in his thirties or forties with acute or convalescent COVID-19. The CDR3 runs from the conserved cysteine through the conserved F or W. Each record gives: J gene, D gene, V gene, CDR3 DNA, CDR3 protein. A D gene is named only where the DNA matches it firmly.

TRBJ2-7 | NA | TRBV10-3 | TGTGCCAGTCTTTCAACGGGGGACGGCCTTCTCGAGCAGTACTTC | CASLSTGDGLLEQYF
TRBJ1-4 | NA | TRBV7-9 | TGTGCCAGCAGCCCCCGGGGTGTGCCAACTAATGAAAAACTGTTTTTT | CASSPRGVPTNEKLFF
TRBJ1-3 | TRBD1 | TRBV5-6 | TGTGCCAGCAGCCCGGACAGGGCTGGAAACACCATATATTTT | CASSPDRAGNTIYF
TRBJ1-1 | NA | TRBV10-2 | TGCGCCAGCAACCCGGGACACGGAGAAGCTTTCTTT | CASNPGHGEAFF
TRBJ2-7 | NA | TRBV19 | TGTGCCAGTAGTATAGGGTCAGGGCGGGAGCAGTACTTC | CASSIGSGREQYF
TRBJ2-5 | TRBD2 | TRBV27 | TGTGCCAGCAGTTTACGGGGGGGGAATCCCCTGTACCAAGAGACCCAGTACTTC | CASSLRGGNPLYQETQYF
TRBJ2-5 | NA | TRBV6-5 | TGTGCCAGCACCCAGGGCCGGACGTCTCAAGAGACCCAGTACTTC | CASTQGRTSQETQYF
TRBJ2-5 | NA | TRBV18 | TGTGCCAGCTCACCACGATGGGCTAGCGATGGGTTGAGGGAGACCCAGTACTTC | CASSPRWASDGLRETQYF
TRBJ1-2 | TRBD1 | TRBV20-1 | TGCAGTGCTAGTCAACGACAGGGGGGCAACCGCTACACCTTC | CSASQRQGGNRYTF
TRBJ2-7 | NA | TRBV28 | TGTGCCAGCAGTTTATCTGCAGGGTTCTACGAGCAGTACTTC | CASSLSAGFYEQYF